This entry describes one T cell receptor beta chain. Its antigen is not identified. A second roughly 7 to 11 cycle PCR used barcoded and J-beta primers. TCRdb reprocessed the 5' RACE reads with MiXCR, giving one entry per CDR3 protein. Of fewer than 900,000 distinct CDR3 sequences in the sample, roughly 41% were seen once. The data originate from a study of blood T cells in healthy people across ages. Regarding the study as a whole: Leaving the PBMCs unsorted stopped any conclusive comparison of naive versus antigen-experienced cells. The study found TCR beta diversity correlated strongly with naive T cell percentage.

Germline CDR1 reads SNHLY; CDR2 reads FYNNEI. This CDR3 comprises 14 residues. Trimming stripped 0 bases from V and 5 bases from J, with 10 bases between. This receptor was identified in a woman between 55 and 75 years old in good health. The sequenced sample consisted of blood. V gene TRBV2 combines with J gene TRBJ1-1; D unresolved. The CDR3 spells CASSEAIGLTEAFF. CDR3 in DNA: TGTGCCAGCAGTGAAGCTATAGGACTGACTGAAGCTTTCTTT.